This TCR beta chain was retrieved from a study of cytomegalovirus exposure and HLA in healthy donors. The repertoire was sequenced with immunoSEQ multiplex PCR; TCRdb's copy has only in-frame clones and lacks some. Of over 150,000 clones in the sample, approximately 86% were seen once. CDR3 length: 17 residues. J was trimmed by 9 bases and V by 0 bases; bases with no gene match: 12. Germline V CDR1 and CDR2: SGDLS, YYNGEE. The clonotype originates from a man between 18 and 29 years old in good health and CMV-seropositive. This chain connects TRBV9 to TRBJ2-3; 11 positions agree with TRBD2. Sequenced: PBMCs. The CDR3 DNA is TGTGCCAGCAGCGTAGCGGGTGCTAGCGGGGGGACTGGGACGCAGTATTTT. Amino acids: CASSVAGASGGTGTQYF. Filled out from reference TRBV9 and TRBJ2-3, the complete variable domain reads DSGVTQTPKHLITATGQRVTLRCSPRSGDLSVYWYQQSLDQGLQFLIQYYNGEERAKGNILERFSAQQFPDLHSELNLSSLELGDSALYFCASSVAGASGGTGTQYFGPGTRLTVL.